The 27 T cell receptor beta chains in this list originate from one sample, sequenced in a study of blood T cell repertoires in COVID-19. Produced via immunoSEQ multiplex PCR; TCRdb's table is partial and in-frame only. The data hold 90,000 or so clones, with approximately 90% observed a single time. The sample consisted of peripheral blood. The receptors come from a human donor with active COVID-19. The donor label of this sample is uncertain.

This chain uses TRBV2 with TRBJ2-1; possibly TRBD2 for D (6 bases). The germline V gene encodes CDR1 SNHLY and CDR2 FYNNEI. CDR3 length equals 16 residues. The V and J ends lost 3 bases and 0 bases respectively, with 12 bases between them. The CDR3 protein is CASSDPSDSSYNEQFF. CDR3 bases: TGTGCCAGCAGTGACCCTAGCGACAGCTCCTACAATGAGCAGTTCTTC.

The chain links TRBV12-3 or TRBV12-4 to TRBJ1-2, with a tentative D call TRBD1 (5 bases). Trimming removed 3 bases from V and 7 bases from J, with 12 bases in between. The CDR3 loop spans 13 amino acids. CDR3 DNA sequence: TGTGCCAGCAGTTTTTCGCAGGGCGTTGGCTACACCTTC. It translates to CASSFSQGVGYTF.

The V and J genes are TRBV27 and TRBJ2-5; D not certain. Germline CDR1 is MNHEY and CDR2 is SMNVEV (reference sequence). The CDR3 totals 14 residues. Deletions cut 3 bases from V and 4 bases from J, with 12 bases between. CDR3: CASSLAGLPETQYF. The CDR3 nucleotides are TGTGCCAGCAGTTTGGCCGGGTTGCCAGAGACCCAGTACTTC.

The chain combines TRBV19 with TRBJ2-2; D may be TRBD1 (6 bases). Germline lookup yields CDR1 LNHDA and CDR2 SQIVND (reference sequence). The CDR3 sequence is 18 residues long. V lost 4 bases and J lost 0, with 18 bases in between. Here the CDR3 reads CASSNRAPLLSNTGELFF. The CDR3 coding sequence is TGTGCCAGTAGTAACAGGGCCCCCTTACTCTCGAACACCGGGGAGCTGTTTTTT.

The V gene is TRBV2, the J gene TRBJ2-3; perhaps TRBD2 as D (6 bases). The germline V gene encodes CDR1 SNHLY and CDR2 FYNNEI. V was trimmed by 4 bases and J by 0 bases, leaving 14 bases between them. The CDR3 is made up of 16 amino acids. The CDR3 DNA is TGTGCCAGCAGTGTCATCGGCGGGGCTAGCACAGATACGCAGTATTTT. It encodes CASSVIGGASTDTQYF.

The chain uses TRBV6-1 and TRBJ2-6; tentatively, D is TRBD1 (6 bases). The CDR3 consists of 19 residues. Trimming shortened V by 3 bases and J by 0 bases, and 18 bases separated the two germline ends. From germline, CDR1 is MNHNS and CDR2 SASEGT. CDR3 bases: TGTGCCAGCAGTGAGAGTACGGCAGGGGCTTACTCTGGGGCCAACGTCCTGACTTTC. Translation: CASSESTAGAYSGANVLTF.

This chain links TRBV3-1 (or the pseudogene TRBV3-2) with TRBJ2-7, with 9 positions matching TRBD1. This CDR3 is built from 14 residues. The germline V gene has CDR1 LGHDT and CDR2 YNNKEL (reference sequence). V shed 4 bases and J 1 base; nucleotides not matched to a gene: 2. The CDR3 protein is CASSPDRGSYEQYF. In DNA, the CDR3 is TGTGCCAGCAGCCCAGACAGGGGGTCCTACGAGCAGTACTTC.

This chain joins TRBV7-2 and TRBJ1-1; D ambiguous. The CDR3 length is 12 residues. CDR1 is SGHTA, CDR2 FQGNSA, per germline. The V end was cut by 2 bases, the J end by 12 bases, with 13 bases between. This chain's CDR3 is CASSLSSASTFF. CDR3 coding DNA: TGTGCCAGCAGCTTATCCAGCGCATCTACTTTCTTT. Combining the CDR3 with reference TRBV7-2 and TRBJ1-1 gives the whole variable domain GAGVSQSPSNKVTEKGKDVELRCDPISGHTALYWYRQSLGQGLEFLIYFQGNSAPDKSGLPSDRFSAERTGGSVSTLTIQRTQQEDSAVYLCASSLSSASTFFGQGTRLTVV.

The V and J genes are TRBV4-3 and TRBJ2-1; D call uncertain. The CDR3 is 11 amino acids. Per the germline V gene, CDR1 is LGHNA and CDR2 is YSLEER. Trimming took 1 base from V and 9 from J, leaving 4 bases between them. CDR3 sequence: CASSQVGEQFF. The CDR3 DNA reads TGCGCCAGCAGCCAAGTCGGTGAGCAGTTCTTC.

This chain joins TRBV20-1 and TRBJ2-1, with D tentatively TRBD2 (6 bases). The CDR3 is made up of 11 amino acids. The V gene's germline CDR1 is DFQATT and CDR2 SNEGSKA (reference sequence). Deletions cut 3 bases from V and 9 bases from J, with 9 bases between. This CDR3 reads CSARGDFEQFF. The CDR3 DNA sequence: TGCAGTGCTAGGGGGGACTTTGAGCAGTTCTTC.

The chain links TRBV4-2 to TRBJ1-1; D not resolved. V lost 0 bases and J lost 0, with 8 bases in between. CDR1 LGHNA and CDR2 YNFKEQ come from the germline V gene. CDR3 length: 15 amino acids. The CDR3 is CASSQDPGMNTEAFF. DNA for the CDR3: TGTGCCAGCAGCCAAGACCCCGGGATGAACACTGAAGCTTTCTTT.

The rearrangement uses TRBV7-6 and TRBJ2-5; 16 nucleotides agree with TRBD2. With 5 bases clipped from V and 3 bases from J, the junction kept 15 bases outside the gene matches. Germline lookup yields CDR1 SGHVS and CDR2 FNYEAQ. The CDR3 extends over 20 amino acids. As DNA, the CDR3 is TGTGCCAGCAGCCAACAGGGACTAGCGGGGGGGCCAGACGAAAAAGAGACCCAGTACTTC. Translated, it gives CASSQQGLAGGPDEKETQYF.

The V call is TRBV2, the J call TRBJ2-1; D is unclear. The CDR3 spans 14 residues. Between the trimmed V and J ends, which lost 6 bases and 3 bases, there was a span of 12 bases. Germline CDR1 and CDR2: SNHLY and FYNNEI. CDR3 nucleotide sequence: TGTGCCAGCAGAGGAACAGCAAACTACAATGAGCAGTTCTTC. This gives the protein CASRGTANYNEQFF.

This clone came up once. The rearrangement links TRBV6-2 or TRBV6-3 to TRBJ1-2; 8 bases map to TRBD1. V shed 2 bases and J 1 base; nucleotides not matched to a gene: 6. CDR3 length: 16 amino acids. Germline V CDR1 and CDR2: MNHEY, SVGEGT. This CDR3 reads CASSYGPTGDNYGYTF. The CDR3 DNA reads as TGTGCCAGCAGTTACGGGCCGACAGGGGATAACTATGGCTACACCTTC.

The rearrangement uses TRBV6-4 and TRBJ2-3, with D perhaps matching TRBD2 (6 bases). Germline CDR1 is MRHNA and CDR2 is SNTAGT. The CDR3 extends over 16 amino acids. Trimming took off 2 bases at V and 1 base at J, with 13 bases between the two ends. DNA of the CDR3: TGTGCCAGCAGTGACGACGTGACGGGGGGCACAGATACGCAGTATTTT. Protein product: CASSDDVTGGTDTQYF.

The CDR3 DNA sequence: TGCGCCAGCAGCTTGCCGGGACAGTCGCAGTATTTT. This translates into CASSLPGQSQYF. The chain employs TRBV5-1 and TRBJ2-3; TRBD1 agrees at 7 bases. The V segment lost 1 base and the J segment 10 bases; nucleotides outside the gene matches: 3. The CDR3 spans 12 residues. Germline loops: CDR1 SGHRS, CDR2 YFSETQ.

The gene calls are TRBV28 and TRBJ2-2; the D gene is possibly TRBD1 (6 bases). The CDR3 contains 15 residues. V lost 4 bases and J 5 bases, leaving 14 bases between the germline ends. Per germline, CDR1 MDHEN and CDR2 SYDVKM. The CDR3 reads CASSSQGIFTGELFF. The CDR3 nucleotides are TGTGCCAGCAGTTCCCAGGGGATCTTTACCGGGGAGCTGTTTTTT.

CDR3 coding DNA: TGCGCCAGCAGCTCCGGCGGGACGAGTAAGGTTATCACCTTC. As protein: CASSSGGTSKVITF. The V and J genes are TRBV5-1 and TRBJ1-2; a weak D match, TRBD1 (5 bases). Trimming cost V 3 bases and J 13 bases, with 22 bases left between them. The germline gives CDR1 SGHRS, CDR2 YFSETQ. The CDR3 consists of 14 residues.

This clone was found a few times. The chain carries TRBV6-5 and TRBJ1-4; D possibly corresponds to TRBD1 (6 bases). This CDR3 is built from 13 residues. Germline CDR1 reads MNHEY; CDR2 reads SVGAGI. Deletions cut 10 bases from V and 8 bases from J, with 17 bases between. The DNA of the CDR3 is TGTGCCACTGCGACAAGGGGGTGGGAAAAACTGTTTTTT. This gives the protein CATATRGWEKLFF.

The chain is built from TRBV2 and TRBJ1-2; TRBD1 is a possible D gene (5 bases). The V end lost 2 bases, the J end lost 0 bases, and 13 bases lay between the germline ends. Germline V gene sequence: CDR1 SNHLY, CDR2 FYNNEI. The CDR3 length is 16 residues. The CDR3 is CASSESLGDSNYGYTF. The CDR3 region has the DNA TGTGCCAGCAGTGAAAGTCTGGGGGACTCTAACTATGGCTACACCTTC.

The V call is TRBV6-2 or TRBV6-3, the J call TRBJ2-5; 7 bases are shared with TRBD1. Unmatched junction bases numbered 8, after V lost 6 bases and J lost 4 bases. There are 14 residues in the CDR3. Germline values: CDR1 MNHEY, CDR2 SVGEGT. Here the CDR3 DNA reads TGTGCCAGCAGCAGGGACAGTCCGGGAGAGACCCAGTACTTC. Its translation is CASSRDSPGETQYF.

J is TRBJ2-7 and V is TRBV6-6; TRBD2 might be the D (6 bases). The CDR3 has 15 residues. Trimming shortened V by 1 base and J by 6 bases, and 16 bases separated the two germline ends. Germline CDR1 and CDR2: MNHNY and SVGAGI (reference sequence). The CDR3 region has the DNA TGTGCCAGCAGTTACTGGGGGGTTCGTGAAGCCGAGCAGTACTTC. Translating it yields CASSYWGVREAEQYF.

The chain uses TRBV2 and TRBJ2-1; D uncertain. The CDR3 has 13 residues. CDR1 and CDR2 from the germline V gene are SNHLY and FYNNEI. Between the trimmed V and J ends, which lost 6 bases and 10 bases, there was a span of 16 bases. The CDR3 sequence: CASSRQALGEQFF. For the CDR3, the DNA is TGTGCCAGCAGCCGGCAGGCACTGGGCGAGCAGTTCTTC.

CDR3 sequence (DNA): TGTGCCAGCAGCTTGGGGGCAGGGACTGAAGCTTTCTTT. Its translation: CASSLGAGTEAFF. The chain couples TRBV5-6 to TRBJ1-1, with a tentative D call TRBD1 (5 bases). V shed 0 bases and J shed 5 bases, with 8 bases lying between them. This CDR3 is built from 13 residues. Germline-derived CDR1 and CDR2 are SGHDT and YYEEEE.

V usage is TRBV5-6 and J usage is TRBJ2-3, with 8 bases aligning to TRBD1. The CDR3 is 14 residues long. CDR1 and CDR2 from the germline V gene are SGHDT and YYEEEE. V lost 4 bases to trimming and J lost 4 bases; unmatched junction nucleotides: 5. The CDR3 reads CASSIKTGADTQYF. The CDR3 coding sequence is TGTGCCAGCAGCATCAAGACAGGGGCAGATACGCAGTATTTT. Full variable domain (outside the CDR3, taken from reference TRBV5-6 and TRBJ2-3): DAGVTQSPTHLIKTRGQQVTLRCSPKSGHDTVSWYQQALGQGPQFIFQYYEEEERQRGNFPDRFSGHQFPNYSSELNVNALLLGDSALYLCASSIKTGADTQYFGPGTRLTVL.

The CDR3 coding sequence is TGTGCCAGCAGTGACCGAAGGACAGGGAACACTGAAGCTTTCTTT. Encoded protein: CASSDRRTGNTEAFF. The rearrangement joins TRBV6-1 to TRBJ1-1; TRBD1 matches at 7 bases. This CDR3 spans 15 amino acids. J lost 1 base, V lost 3 bases, and 5 bases had no gene match. Germline V gene sequence: CDR1 MNHNS, CDR2 SASEGT.

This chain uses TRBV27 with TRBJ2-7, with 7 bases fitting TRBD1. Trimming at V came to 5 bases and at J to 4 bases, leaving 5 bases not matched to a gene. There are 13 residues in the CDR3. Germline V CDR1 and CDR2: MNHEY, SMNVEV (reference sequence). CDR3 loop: CASSTETGYEQYF. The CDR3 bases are TGTGCCAGCAGTACCGAGACAGGGTACGAGCAGTACTTC.